This passage covers 6 T cell receptor beta chains from one sample sequenced in a study of T-cell reconstitution after alpha-beta-depleted transplantation in children. TCRbeta library construction was performed incorporating unique molecular identifiers. Each CDR3 protein is one row after TCRdb ran MiXCR on the PCR reads. The sample yields 700,000 or so distinct CDR3 sequences, 10% to 15% seen once. The sequences come from PBMCs, collected before TCRalphabeta/CD19-depleted stem cell transplant. Every receptor here comes from a girl aged 2 to 9 with congenital amegakaryocytic thrombocytopenia, due to receive a stem cell transplant.

The J gene is TRBJ2-6, the V gene TRBV27, with TRBD1 identical over 9 bases. This CDR3 contains 16 residues. The germline gives CDR1 MNHEY, CDR2 SMNVEV (reference sequence). Unmatched junction bases numbered 4, after V lost 5 bases and J lost 2 bases. This CDR3 is CASSGQGITGANVLTF. CDR3 bases: TGTGCCAGCAGTGGACAGGGGATAACTGGGGCCAACGTCCTGACTTTC. Full variable domain (missing parts from reference TRBV27 and TRBJ2-6): EAQVTQNPRYLITVTGKKLTVTCSQNMNHEYMSWYRQDPGLGLRQIYYSMNVEVTDKGDVPEGYKVSRKEKRNFPLILESPSPNQTSLYFCASSGQGITGANVLTFGAGSRLTVL.

V and J are TRBV14 and TRBJ2-7; D could derive from TRBD1 or TRBD2 (5 bases each). Trimming removed 5 bases at V and 2 bases at J, with 13 bases between. The CDR3 totals 14 residues. The germline gives CDR1 SGHDN, CDR2 FVKESK. CDR3 sequence: CASSDRDGAYEQYF. Here the CDR3 DNA reads TGTGCCAGCAGCGACCGGGACGGTGCCTACGAGCAGTACTTC.

This chain's CDR3 is CASSQETGGSYEQYF. As DNA, the CDR3 is TGCGCCAGCAGCCAGGAGACAGGGGGTTCCTACGAGCAGTACTTC. The J gene is TRBJ2-7, the V gene TRBV5-1, with TRBD1 matching over 9 bases. CDR1 SGHRS and CDR2 YFSETQ come from the germline V gene. J lost 1 base, V lost 4 bases, and 6 bases had no gene match. The CDR3 consists of 15 residues.

This clonotype occurred many times. The chain joins TRBV21-1 to TRBJ2-4; the table gives TRBD1 as D, unverified against the DNA. TRBV21-1 is marked as a pseudogene. The CDR3 contains 15 residues. In DNA form, the CDR3 reads TGTGCCAGCAGCAAAGATAAGGGGGCCAAAAACATTCAGTACTTC. This sequence encodes CASSKDKGAKNIQYF.

The chain is built from TRBV18 and TRBJ1-6; no reliable D call. The V end lost 2 bases, the J end lost 5 bases, and 13 bases lay between the germline ends. The CDR3 has 16 residues. Germline V gene data show CDR1 as KGHSH and CDR2 as LQKENI. CDR3 nucleotide sequence: TGTGCCAGCTCACCATATCTGGGGTCCGATAATTCACCCCTCCACTTT. Its translation: CASSPYLGSDNSPLHF.

This clonotype was picked up many times. The J gene is TRBJ2-1, the V gene TRBV12-3 or TRBV12-4; 10 bases map to TRBD2. Germline trimming cut 5 bases from V and 8 bases from J; bases unmatched to any gene: 12. The CDR3 has 16 residues. The chain's CDR3 is CASSIDLAGVGDEQFF. The CDR3 DNA sequence: TGTGCCAGCAGTATAGATCTAGCGGGAGTTGGTGATGAGCAGTTCTTC.